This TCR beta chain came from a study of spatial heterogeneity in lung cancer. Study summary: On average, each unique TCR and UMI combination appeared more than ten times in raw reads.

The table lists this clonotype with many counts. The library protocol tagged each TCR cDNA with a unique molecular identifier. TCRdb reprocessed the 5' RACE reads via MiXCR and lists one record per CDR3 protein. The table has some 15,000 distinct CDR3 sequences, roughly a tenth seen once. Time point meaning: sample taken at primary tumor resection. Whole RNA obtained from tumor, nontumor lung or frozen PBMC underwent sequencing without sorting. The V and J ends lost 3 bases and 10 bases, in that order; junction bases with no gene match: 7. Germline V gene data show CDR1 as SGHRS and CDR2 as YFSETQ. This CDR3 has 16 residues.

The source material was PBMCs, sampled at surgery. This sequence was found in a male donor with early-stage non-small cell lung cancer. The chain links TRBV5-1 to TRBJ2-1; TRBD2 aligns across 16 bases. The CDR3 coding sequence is TGCGCCAGCAGCTCGGGACTAGCGGGAGGGTACGGCGAGCAGTTCTTC. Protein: CASSSGLAGGYGEQFF.